The 11 T cell receptor beta chains in this list originate from one sample, sequenced in a study of post-analysis software for immune sequencing data. cDNA libraries of TCR beta carried unique molecular identifiers. TCRdb ran MiXCR on the PCR reads and lists one entry per CDR3 protein. The sample carries over 250,000 distinct CDR3 sequences, about 38% recorded once. These receptors lack a known antigen. Study-wide findings and caveats: Roughly five TRBV segments appeared more often in patients than in controls, and TRBV5-6, TRBV5-1 and TRBV20-1 were among these.

Sequencing was done on a sample of blood. These receptors were taken from a girl between 10 and 17 years old with multiple sclerosis.

This clonotype occurred many times. The rearrangement links TRBV29-1 to TRBJ1-1; D uncertain. Germline lookup yields CDR1 SQVTM and CDR2 ANQGSEA. The ends were cut back, 5 bases at V and 1 base at J, with 14 bases in the middle. The CDR3 contains 14 residues. This CDR3 reads CSVRPPSWNTEAFF. The CDR3 DNA follows: TGCAGCGTTAGGCCTCCCTCCTGGAACACTGAAGCTTTCTTT.

The rearrangement joins TRBV5-1 to TRBJ2-1, with 9 nucleotides matching TRBD1. The ends lost 5 bases at V and 2 bases at J; junction bases unmatched: 5. This CDR3 contains 15 residues. The germline V gene has CDR1 SGHRS and CDR2 YFSETQ. The DNA for the CDR3 is TGCGCCAGCAGGTTCGGACAGGGGCCCTACAATGAGCAGTTCTTC. Translation gives CASRFGQGPYNEQFF.

The table lists this clonotype with many counts. The chain has TRBV7-2 and TRBJ1-1; D is perhaps TRBD1 (6 bases). V was cut by 5 bases and J by 4 bases, with 17 bases left in between. In germline, CDR1 is SGHTA, CDR2 FQGNSA. The CDR3 totals 15 residues. The CDR3 DNA follows: TGTGCCAGCAGCCAAGGGTTAGGGGGGGGCACTGAAGCTTTCTTT. Amino acid sequence: CASSQGLGGGTEAFF.

This clonotype has a handful of counts. The genes are TRBV5-1 and TRBJ2-5; possibly TRBD1 for D (6 bases). The CDR3 extends over 15 amino acids. Looked up from germline, CDR1 is SGHRS and CDR2 is YFSETQ. Trimming cost V 0 bases and J 5 bases, with 14 bases left between them. Here the CDR3 reads CASSLAGTGRETQYF. The CDR3 DNA sequence: TGCGCCAGCAGCTTGGCGGGCACAGGGCGGGAGACCCAGTACTTC.

This clonotype was counted only a few times. The V gene is TRBV2, the J gene TRBJ2-1, with TRBD2 matching over 15 bases. V lost 1 base to trimming and J lost 6 bases; unmatched junction nucleotides: 7. Germline CDR1 is SNHLY and CDR2 is FYNNEI. The CDR3 totals 18 residues. Written as DNA, the CDR3 is TGTGCCAGCAGTGAAGTGGGACTAGCGGGAGGCGAGCTCAATGAGCAGTTCTTC. Its translation: CASSEVGLAGGELNEQFF.

The CDR3: CATSRDLTGMNTEAFF. For the CDR3, the DNA is TGTGCCACCAGCAGAGATCTGACGGGAATGAACACTGAAGCTTTCTTT. The chain is built from TRBV15 and TRBJ1-1, with D unclear. The germline V gene encodes CDR1 LNHNV and CDR2 YYDKDF (reference sequence). V was clipped by 0 bases and J by 0 bases, with 11 bases between them. This CDR3 contains 16 residues.

At least ten counts were recorded for this clonotype. The gene calls are TRBV12-5 and TRBJ2-5; possible D gene TRBD2, 6 bases. The CDR3 has 14 residues. The germline V and J ends were trimmed by 7 bases and 0 bases, with 12 bases remaining between them. Germline V gives CDR1 LGHNT, CDR2 FRNRAP. Here the CDR3 reads CASARGTYQETQYF. Written as DNA, the CDR3 is TGTGCTAGTGCCCGGGGGACGTACCAAGAGACCCAGTACTTC.

V and J are TRBV6-6 and TRBJ1-4; D unresolved. Per the germline V gene, CDR1 is MNHNY and CDR2 is SVGAGI (reference sequence). V lost 7 bases and J 0 bases, leaving 15 bases between the germline ends. CDR3 length: 16 amino acids. Written as DNA, the CDR3 is TGTGCCAGCATCAAACATCCGGGTCCAACTAATGAAAAACTGTTTTTT. It translates to CASIKHPGPTNEKLFF.

This clonotype was found many times. The chain carries TRBV18 and TRBJ1-2; 9 nucleotides match TRBD1. Losses at the gene ends were 1 base for V and 3 bases for J; bases not matched to a gene: 9. The CDR3 is 17 amino acids. CDR1 is KGHSH, CDR2 LQKENI, per germline. The CDR3 reads CASSPQTGTGRYYGYTF. CDR3 nucleotide sequence: TGTGCCAGCTCACCACAAACGGGGACAGGGCGCTACTATGGCTACACCTTC.

The chain is built from TRBV5-1 and TRBJ2-3, with TRBD1 identical over 8 bases. V lost 4 bases to trimming and J lost 4 bases; unmatched junction nucleotides: 5. The CDR3 is 14 residues long. Germline assignment: CDR1 SGHRS and CDR2 YFSETQ. CDR3 in amino acids: CASSADRDPDTQYF. The CDR3 nucleotides are TGCGCCAGCAGCGCGGACAGGGATCCAGATACGCAGTATTTT. Based on the CDR3 plus reference TRBV5-1 and TRBJ2-3, the full variable domain is KAGVTQTPRYLIKTRGQQVTLSCSPISGHRSVSWYQQTPGQGLQFLFEYFSETQRNKGNFPGRFSGRQFSNSRSEMNVSTLELGDSALYLCASSADRDPDTQYFGPGTRLTVL.

The J gene is TRBJ1-5, the V gene TRBV20-1; D might be TRBD1 (6 bases). The germline V gene encodes CDR1 DFQATT and CDR2 SNEGSKA (reference sequence). This CDR3 is built from 14 residues. Between the trimmed V and J ends, which lost 5 bases and 4 bases, there was a span of 15 bases. CDR3 region: CSAWQGGPNQPQHF. The CDR3 DNA sequence: TGCAGTGCTTGGCAAGGGGGGCCAAATCAGCCCCAGCATTTT.